This TCR beta chain was sequenced for a study of shared clonotypes between healthy human individuals. Deletions cut 5 bases from V and 1 base from J, with 6 bases between. Looked up from germline, CDR1 is WSHSY and CDR2 is SAAADI. CDR3 size: 12 residues. Clones were read by immunoSEQ multiplex PCR, and TCRdb kept only the in-frame ones, dropping some. Found here are about 1 million clones, around 74% of them singletons; the top ten hold about 1.5%. The chain is built from TRBV10-2 and TRBJ2-7; D gene unclear. The sequenced material came from memory CD4+ T cells sorted from blood. Subset noted: CD45RA-negative fraction. This TCR came from a man aged 18 to 30 in good health. CDR3 nucleotides: TGCGCCAGCAGTCGGTTTTCCTACGAGCAGTACTTC. Translated: CASSRFSYEQYF.